This T cell receptor beta chain was identified in a study of cytomegalovirus exposure and HLA in healthy donors. General observations from the study: A list of 150 to 200 TCR beta chains associated with cytomegalovirus was given.

The CDR3 spans 14 residues. Germline V gives CDR1 SGHAT, CDR2 FQNNGV. V gave up 4 bases and J gave up 3 bases, with 12 bases separating them. Using immunoSEQ multiplex PCR, the repertoire was profiled, and TCRdb retains in-frame clones only, with some absent. The sample lists 100,000 to 150,000 clones, approximately 94% occurring once. About this clone itself: The target antigen is unknown.

The TCR sequence derives from a woman between 18 and 29 years old in good health and CMV-seronegative. Sample: PBMCs. This chain uses TRBV11-2 with TRBJ2-5; D remains ambiguous. The CDR3 region has the DNA TGTGCCAGCAGCTCCTCGAGTAGTGAAGAGACCCAGTACTTC. Translating it yields CASSSSSSEETQYF.